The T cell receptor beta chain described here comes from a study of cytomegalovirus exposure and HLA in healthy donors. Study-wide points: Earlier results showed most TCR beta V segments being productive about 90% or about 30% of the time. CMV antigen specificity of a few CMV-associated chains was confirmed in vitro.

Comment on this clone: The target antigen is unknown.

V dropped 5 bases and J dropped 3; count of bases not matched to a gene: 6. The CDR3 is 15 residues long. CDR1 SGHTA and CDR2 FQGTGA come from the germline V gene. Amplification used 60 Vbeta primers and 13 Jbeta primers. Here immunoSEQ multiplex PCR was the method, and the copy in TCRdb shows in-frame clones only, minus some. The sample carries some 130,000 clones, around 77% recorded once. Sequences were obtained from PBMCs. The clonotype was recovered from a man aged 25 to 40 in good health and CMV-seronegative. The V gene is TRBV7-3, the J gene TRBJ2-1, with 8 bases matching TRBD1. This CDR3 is CASSPGQGFYNEQFF. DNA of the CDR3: TGTGCCAGCAGCCCAGGACAGGGTTTCTACAATGAGCAGTTCTTC. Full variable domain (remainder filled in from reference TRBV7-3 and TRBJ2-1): GAGVSQTPSNKVTEKGKYVELRCDPISGHTALYWYRQSLGQGPEFLIYFQGTGAADDSGLPNDRFFAVRPEGSVSTLKIQRTERGDSAVYLCASSPGQGFYNEQFFGPGTRLTVL.